A selection of T cell receptor beta chains follows, all from one sample in a study of blood T cell repertoires in COVID-19. Sequencing used immunoSEQ multiplex PCR; TCRdb keeps in-frame clones, though not all of them. There are 150,000 to 200,000 clones in the sample; around 93% occur only once, and roughly 4.5% lies in the top ten. Source material: peripheral blood. These receptors were taken from a woman between 45 and 60 years old with acute or convalescent COVID-19. Both conserved end residues are part of each CDR3. A D gene is named only where the DNA matches it firmly. Not all rows give a size; the values are once, few, many and, for expanded clones, a class.

D: TRBD2; J: TRBJ2-1; size: .; V: TRBV28; CDR3: CASTLGGGDNEQFF; DNA: TGTGCCAGCACCCTTGGCGGGGGAGACAATGAGCAGTTCTTC
D: .; J: TRBJ1-6; size: .; V: TRBV6-5; CDR3: CASKGRGARNSPLHF; DNA: TGTGCCAGCAAAGGGCGGGGGGCCAGAAATTCACCCCTCCACTTT
D: TRBD1; J: TRBJ2-7; size: .; V: TRBV25-1; CDR3: CASSEGDSRYEQYF; DNA: TGTGCCAGCAGTGAAGGGGACAGTCGCTACGAGCAGTACTTC
D: .; J: TRBJ2-6; size: .; V: TRBV7-2; CDR3: CASSSNSGANVLTF; DNA: TGTGCCAGCAGCTCCAACTCTGGGGCCAACGTCCTGACTTTC
D: .; J: TRBJ2-7; size: .; V: TRBV5-6; CDR3: CASSFTGSYEQYF; DNA: TGTGCCAGCAGCTTCACAGGTTCCTACGAGCAGTACTTC
D: .; J: TRBJ2-5; size: .; V: TRBV28; CDR3: CASSTLLAGETQYF; DNA: TGTGCCAGCAGTACGCTCCTCGCGGGAGAGACCCAGTACTTC
D: .; J: TRBJ1-6; size: .; V: TRBV6-5; CDR3: CASNPDGNNSPLHF; DNA: TGTGCCAGCAACCCAGACGGGAATAATTCACCCCTCCACTTT
D: .; J: TRBJ2-2; size: .; V: TRBV24-1; CDR3: CATSDRLNTGELFF; DNA: TGTGCCACCAGTGACAGGTTGAACACCGGGGAGCTGTTTTTT
D: .; J: TRBJ1-2; size: .; V: TRBV6-1; CDR3: CASSDGVDYGYTF; DNA: TGTGCCAGCAGTGACGGGGTGGACTATGGCTACACCTTC
D: .; J: TRBJ1-2; size: .; V: TRBV10-3; CDR3: CAISEGARYYGYTF; DNA: TGTGCCATCAGTGAAGGGGCTAGGTACTATGGCTACACCTTC
D: .; J: TRBJ2-5; size: .; V: TRBV12-3/TRBV12-4; CDR3: CASSLGAEETQYF; DNA: TGTGCCAGCAGTTTGGGAGCGGAAGAGACCCAGTACTTC
D: TRBD2; J: TRBJ2-7; size: .; V: TRBV28; CDR3: CASSLLAGATEQYF; DNA: TGTGCCAGCAGTTTATTAGCGGGAGCAACCGAGCAGTACTTC
D: TRBD1; J: TRBJ2-1; size: .; V: TRBV6-6; CDR3: CASTGTGKANEQFF; DNA: TGTGCCAGCACCGGGACAGGGAAGGCCAATGAGCAGTTCTTC
D: TRBD1; J: TRBJ1-2; size: .; V: TRBV5-6; CDR3: CASSLRMTGVGYGYTF; DNA: TGTGCCAGCAGCTTGCGTATGACAGGGGTCGGGTATGGCTACACCTTC
D: .; J: TRBJ1-2; size: .; V: TRBV6-5; CDR3: CASSYTGTAVGGYTF; DNA: TGTGCCAGCAGTTACACAGGGACGGCAGTGGGGGGCTACACCTTC
D: .; J: TRBJ2-7; size: .; V: TRBV3-1/TRBV3-2; CDR3: CASSRGHIYEQYF; DNA: TGTGCCAGCAGCCGCGGACACATCTACGAGCAGTACTTC
D: .; J: TRBJ1-5; size: .; V: TRBV6-6; CDR3: CASSSGTSGPQHF; DNA: TGTGCCAGCAGCTCCGGGACTTCCGGGCCCCAGCATTTT
D: TRBD1; J: TRBJ1-1; size: .; V: TRBV3-1/TRBV3-2; CDR3: CASSQDGTGPSGNTEAFF; DNA: TGTGCCAGCAGCCAAGATGGGACAGGGCCCTCCGGAAACACTGAAGCTTTCTTT
D: .; J: TRBJ1-1; size: .; V: TRBV28; CDR3: CASSTRRLIMNTEAFF; DNA: TGTGCCAGCAGTACCCGCCGACTGATCATGAACACTGAAGCTTTCTTT
D: .; J: TRBJ1-3; size: .; V: TRBV27; CDR3: CASSSGGAGTGNTIYF; DNA: TGTGCCAGCAGCTCAGGCGGGGCTGGTACTGGAAACACCATATATTTT
D: TRBD1; J: TRBJ1-1; size: once; V: TRBV5-8; CDR3: CASRPGQLNTEAFF; DNA: TGTGCCAGCAGACCGGGACAGTTGAACACTGAAGCTTTCTTT
D: .; J: TRBJ1-1; size: once; V: TRBV29-1; CDR3: CSVEKNKNTEAFF; DNA: TGCAGCGTTGAAAAAAACAAGAACACTGAAGCTTTCTTT
D: TRBD2; J: TRBJ2-7; size: .; V: TRBV7-2; CDR3: CASSLVPGLAGGLGGEQYF; DNA: TGTGCCAGCAGCTTAGTCCCGGGACTAGCGGGAGGACTCGGGGGAGAGCAGTACTTC
D: .; J: TRBJ2-1; size: .; V: TRBV4-1; CDR3: CASSQEFKEWNEQFF; DNA: TGCGCCAGCAGCCAAGAATTCAAGGAGTGGAATGAGCAGTTCTTC
D: .; J: TRBJ1-2; size: .; V: TRBV12-3/TRBV12-4; CDR3: CASRGTSNYGYTF; DNA: TGTGCCAGCAGAGGGACATCCAACTATGGCTACACCTTC
D: TRBD1; J: TRBJ2-1; size: .; V: TRBV19; CDR3: CASSIDRGNEQFF; DNA: TGTGCCAGTAGTATCGACAGGGGCAATGAGCAGTTCTTC
D: TRBD1; J: TRBJ2-1; size: .; V: TRBV15; CDR3: CATSRGGTVDEQFF; DNA: TGTGCCACCAGCAGAGGAGGGACAGTTGATGAGCAGTTCTTC
D: .; J: TRBJ2-5; size: .; V: TRBV2; CDR3: CASSAGVYQETQYF; DNA: TGTGCCAGCAGTGCGGGAGTGTACCAAGAGACCCAGTACTTC
D: TRBD1; J: TRBJ2-7; size: .; V: TRBV3-1/TRBV3-2; CDR3: CASSQVGQGAYEQYF; DNA: TGTGCCAGCAGCCAAGTAGGACAGGGGGCCTACGAGCAGTACTTC
D: TRBD2; J: TRBJ2-5; size: .; V: TRBV5-1; CDR3: CASSLKVLAGAGETQYF; DNA: TGCGCCAGCAGCTTGAAGGTCCTAGCGGGAGCGGGGGAGACCCAGTACTTC
D: .; J: TRBJ2-3; size: .; V: TRBV10-3; CDR3: CAISDVGGPEDTQYF; DNA: TGTGCCATCAGTGACGTGGGGGGGCCGGAAGATACGCAGTATTTT
D: .; J: TRBJ2-1; size: .; V: TRBV7-9; CDR3: CASSDLESEQFF; DNA: TGTGCCAGCAGCGACCTAGAAAGTGAGCAGTTCTTC
D: .; J: TRBJ2-5; size: .; V: TRBV7-2; CDR3: CASSLGWGLQETQYF; DNA: TGTGCCAGCAGCTTGGGTTGGGGGCTCCAAGAGACCCAGTACTTC
D: .; J: TRBJ2-5; size: .; V: TRBV7-2; CDR3: CASSPSGGGETQYF; DNA: TGTGCCAGCAGCCCAAGCGGTGGAGGGGAGACCCAGTACTTC
D: TRBD2; J: TRBJ2-7; size: .; V: TRBV7-2; CDR3: CASSASSSLAGLEQYF; DNA: TGTGCCAGCTCAGCTTCTTCGTCGCTAGCGGGACTCGAGCAGTACTTC
D: .; J: TRBJ1-3; size: few; V: TRBV3-1/TRBV3-2; CDR3: CASSQARTGPYNSGNTIYF; DNA: TGTGCCAGCAGCCAAGCCCGCACAGGGCCGTACAACTCTGGAAACACCATATATTTT
D: TRBD2; J: TRBJ2-5; size: .; V: TRBV27; CDR3: CASSPTLAGQQETQYF; DNA: TGTGCCAGCAGTCCGACTTTAGCGGGACAACAAGAGACCCAGTACTTC
D: .; J: TRBJ2-3; size: .; V: TRBV24-1; CDR3: CATSDLIGGTDTQYF; DNA: TGTGCCACCAGTGACCTAATAGGAGGGACAGATACGCAGTATTTT
D: .; J: TRBJ1-6; size: .; V: TRBV7-9; CDR3: CASSLGTAKIHF; DNA: TGTGCCAGCAGCTTAGGGACAGCAAAAATCCACTTT
D: .; J: TRBJ1-1; size: .; V: TRBV5-6; CDR3: CASSLRGGSTEAFF; DNA: TGTGCCAGCAGCTTAAGGGGCGGGAGCACTGAAGCTTTCTTT
D: .; J: TRBJ2-7; size: .; V: TRBV19; CDR3: CASSIGADSTYEQYF; DNA: TGTGCCAGTAGTATTGGGGCGGACAGTACCTACGAGCAGTACTTC
D: .; J: TRBJ1-5; size: .; V: TRBV19; CDR3: CASSSGGKRGNQPQHF; DNA: TGTGCCAGTAGTAGCGGGGGAAAAAGAGGCAATCAGCCCCAGCATTTT
D: .; J: TRBJ2-2; size: once; V: TRBV6-2/TRBV6-3; CDR3: CASSYVTEGAGELFF; DNA: TGTGCCAGCAGTTATGTTACAGAAGGGGCCGGGGAGCTGTTTTTT
D: .; J: TRBJ1-1; size: .; V: TRBV4-1; CDR3: CASSQGRGLDTEAFF; DNA: TGCGCCAGCAGCCAAGGAAGGGGGTTGGACACTGAAGCTTTCTTT
D: .; J: TRBJ2-1; size: once; V: TRBV7-9; CDR3: CASSHPTAPRLFF; DNA: TGTGCCAGCAGTCACCCGACAGCCCCTAGGCTGTTCTTC